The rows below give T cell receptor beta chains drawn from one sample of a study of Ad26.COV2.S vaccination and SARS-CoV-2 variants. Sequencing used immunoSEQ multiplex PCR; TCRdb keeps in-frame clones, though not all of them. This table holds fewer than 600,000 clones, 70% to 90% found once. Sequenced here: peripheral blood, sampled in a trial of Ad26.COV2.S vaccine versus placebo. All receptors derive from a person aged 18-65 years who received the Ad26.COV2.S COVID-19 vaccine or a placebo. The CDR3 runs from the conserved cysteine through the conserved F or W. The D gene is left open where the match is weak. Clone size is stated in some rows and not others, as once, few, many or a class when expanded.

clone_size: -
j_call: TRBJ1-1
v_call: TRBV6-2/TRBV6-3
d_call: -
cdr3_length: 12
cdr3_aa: CASSYSRTGAFF
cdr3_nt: TGTGCCAGCAGTTACTCCAGAACTGGAGCTTTCTTT

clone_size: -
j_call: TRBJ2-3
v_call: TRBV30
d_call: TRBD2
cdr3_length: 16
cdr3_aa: CAWRHPGLAGADTQYF
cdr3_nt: TGTGCCTGGAGACATCCGGGACTAGCGGGAGCAGATACGCAGTATTTT

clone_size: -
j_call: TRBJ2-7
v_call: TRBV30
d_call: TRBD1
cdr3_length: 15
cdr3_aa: CAWRLSPGQIYEQYF
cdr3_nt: TGTGCCTGGAGGCTCTCCCCGGGACAGATCTACGAGCAGTACTTC

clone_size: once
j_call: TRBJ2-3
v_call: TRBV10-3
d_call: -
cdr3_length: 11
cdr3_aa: CAIRSTDTQYF
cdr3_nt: TGTGCCATCAGGTCCACAGATACGCAGTATTTT

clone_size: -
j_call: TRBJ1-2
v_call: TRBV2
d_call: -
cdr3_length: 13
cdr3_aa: CASSELGESGYTF
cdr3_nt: TGTGCCAGCAGTGAATTGGGGGAGAGTGGCTACACCTTC

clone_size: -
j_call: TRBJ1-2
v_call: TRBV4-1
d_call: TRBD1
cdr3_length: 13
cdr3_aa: CASSQSRGHGYTF
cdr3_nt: TGCGCCAGCAGCCAAAGCAGGGGGCATGGCTACACCTTC

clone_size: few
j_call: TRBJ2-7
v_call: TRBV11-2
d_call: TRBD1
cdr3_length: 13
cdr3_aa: CASSLTGGSEQYF
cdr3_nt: TGTGCCAGCAGCTTGACAGGGGGCTCCGAGCAGTACTTC

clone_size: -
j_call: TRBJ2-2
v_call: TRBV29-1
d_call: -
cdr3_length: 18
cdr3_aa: CSVALGWRDLGLGGELFF
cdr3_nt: TGCAGCGTTGCCTTGGGTTGGCGGGATCTGGGGTTAGGCGGGGAGCTGTTTTTT

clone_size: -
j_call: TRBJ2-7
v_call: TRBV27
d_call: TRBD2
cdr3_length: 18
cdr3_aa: CASSLSGTSERLPYEQYF
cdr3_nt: TGTGCCAGCAGTTTGTCCGGGACTAGCGAGAGATTGCCCTACGAGCAGTACTTC

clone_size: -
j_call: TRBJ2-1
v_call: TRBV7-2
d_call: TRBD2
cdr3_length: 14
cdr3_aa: CASSFLSAGIEQFF
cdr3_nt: TGTGCCAGCAGCTTTCTTTCAGCGGGAATTGAGCAGTTCTTC

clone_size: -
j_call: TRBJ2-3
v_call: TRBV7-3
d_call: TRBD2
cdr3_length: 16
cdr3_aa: CASSLGGLAGTDTQYF
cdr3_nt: TGTGCCAGCAGCTTAGGGGGACTAGCGGGCACAGATACGCAGTATTTT

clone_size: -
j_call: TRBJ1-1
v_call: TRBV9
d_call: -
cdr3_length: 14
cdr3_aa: CASSSHMDGTEAFF
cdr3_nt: TGTGCCAGCAGCTCTCACATGGACGGCACTGAAGCTTTCTTT

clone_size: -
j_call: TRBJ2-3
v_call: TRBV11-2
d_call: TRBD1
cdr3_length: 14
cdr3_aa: CASSPQGYTDTQYF
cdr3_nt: TGTGCCAGCAGCCCACAGGGGTACACAGATACGCAGTATTTT

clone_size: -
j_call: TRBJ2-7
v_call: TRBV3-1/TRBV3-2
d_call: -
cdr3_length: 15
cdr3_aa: CASSQVVAFSYEQYF
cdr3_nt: TGTGCCAGCAGCCAGGTGGTCGCGTTTTCCTACGAGCAGTACTTC

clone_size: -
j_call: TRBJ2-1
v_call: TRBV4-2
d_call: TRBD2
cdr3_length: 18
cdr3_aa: CASSQEDTSGVPYNEQFF
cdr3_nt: TGTGCCAGCAGCCAAGAGGACACTAGCGGGGTACCATACAATGAGCAGTTCTTC

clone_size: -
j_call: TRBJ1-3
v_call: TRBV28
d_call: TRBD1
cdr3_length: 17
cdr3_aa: CASSSGDRRYSGNTIYF
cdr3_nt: TGTGCCAGCAGTTCAGGGGACAGAAGATACTCTGGAAACACCATATATTTT

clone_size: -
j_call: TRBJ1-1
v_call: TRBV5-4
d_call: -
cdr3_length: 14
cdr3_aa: CASSSVTRNTEAFF
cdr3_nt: TGTGCCAGCAGCTCCGTGACACGGAACACTGAAGCTTTCTTT

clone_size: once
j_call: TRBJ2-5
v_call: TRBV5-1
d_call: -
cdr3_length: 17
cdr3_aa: CASSLVLRGPDQETQYF
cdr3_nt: TGCGCCAGCAGCTTGGTCTTGCGGGGCCCCGACCAAGAGACCCAGTACTTC

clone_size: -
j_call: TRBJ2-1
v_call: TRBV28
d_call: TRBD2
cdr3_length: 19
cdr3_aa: CASSFRLAGTSGFYNEQFF
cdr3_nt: TGTGCCAGCAGTTTTCGGCTCGCGGGGACTAGCGGGTTTTACAATGAGCAGTTCTTC

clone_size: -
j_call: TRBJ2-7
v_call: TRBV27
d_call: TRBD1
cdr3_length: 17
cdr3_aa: CASSFAPRTGTVDEQYF
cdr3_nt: TGTGCCAGCAGTTTCGCGCCGCGGACCGGGACAGTTGACGAGCAGTACTTC

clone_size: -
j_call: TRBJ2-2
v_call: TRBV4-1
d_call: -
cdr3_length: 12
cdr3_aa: CASSHPGGELFF
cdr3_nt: TGCGCCAGCAGCCATCCGGGCGGGGAGCTGTTTTTT

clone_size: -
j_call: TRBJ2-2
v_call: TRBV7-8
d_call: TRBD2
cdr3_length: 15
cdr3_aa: CASSSLAGGTGELFF
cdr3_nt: TGTGCCAGCAGCTCACTAGCGGGAGGGACCGGGGAGCTGTTTTTT

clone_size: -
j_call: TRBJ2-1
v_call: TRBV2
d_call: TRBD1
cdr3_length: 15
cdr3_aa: CASKGQAEAVNEQFF
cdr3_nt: TGTGCCAGCAAGGGACAGGCTGAGGCCGTCAATGAGCAGTTCTTC

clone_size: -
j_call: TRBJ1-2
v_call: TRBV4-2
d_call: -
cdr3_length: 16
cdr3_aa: CASSQEGKSRNYGYTF
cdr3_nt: TGTGCCAGCAGCCAAGAAGGGAAGAGCAGAAACTATGGCTACACCTTC

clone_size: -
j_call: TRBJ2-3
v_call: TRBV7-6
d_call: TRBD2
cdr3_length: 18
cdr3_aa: CASSKRPGSSGITDTQYF
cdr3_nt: TGTGCCAGCAGCAAAAGGCCCGGGTCTAGCGGGATCACAGATACGCAGTATTTT

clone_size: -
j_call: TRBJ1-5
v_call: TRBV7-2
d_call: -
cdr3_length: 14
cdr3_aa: CASSSTGPNQPQHF
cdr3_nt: TGTGCCAGCAGCTCTACAGGGCCCAATCAGCCCCAGCATTTT

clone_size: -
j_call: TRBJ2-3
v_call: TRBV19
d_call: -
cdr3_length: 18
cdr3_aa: CASSIDGPVGAFTDTQYF
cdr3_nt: TGTGCCAGTAGTATAGATGGGCCCGTCGGGGCATTCACAGATACGCAGTATTTT

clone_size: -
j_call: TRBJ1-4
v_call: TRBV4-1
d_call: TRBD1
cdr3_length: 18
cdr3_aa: CASSWDGQAFGKNEKLFF
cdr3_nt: TGCGCCAGCAGCTGGGACGGACAGGCTTTCGGGAAGAATGAAAAACTGTTTTTT

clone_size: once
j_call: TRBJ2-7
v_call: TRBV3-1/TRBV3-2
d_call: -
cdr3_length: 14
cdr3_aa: CASSQLASLQGQYF
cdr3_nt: TGTGCCAGCAGCCAATTGGCTAGCCTCCAAGGGCAGTACTTC

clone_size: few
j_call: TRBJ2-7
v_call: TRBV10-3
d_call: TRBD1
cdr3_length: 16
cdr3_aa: CAISETTLQGNYEQYF
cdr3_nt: TGTGCCATCAGTGAGACAACCCTACAGGGGAACTACGAGCAGTACTTC

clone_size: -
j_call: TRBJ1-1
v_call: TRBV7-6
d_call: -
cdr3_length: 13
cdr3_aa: CASSLGHGAEAFF
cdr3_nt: TGTGCCAGCAGCTTAGGGCATGGGGCTGAAGCTTTCTTT

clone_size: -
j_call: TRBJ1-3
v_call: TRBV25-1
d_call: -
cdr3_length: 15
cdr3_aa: CASSEKLDSGNTIYF
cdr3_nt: TGTGCCAGCAGTGAAAAGTTAGACTCTGGAAACACCATATATTTT

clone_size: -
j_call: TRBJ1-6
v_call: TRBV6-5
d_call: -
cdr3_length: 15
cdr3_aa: CASSYHVEANSPLHF
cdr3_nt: TGTGCCAGCAGTTACCACGTTGAGGCCAATTCACCCCTCCACTTT

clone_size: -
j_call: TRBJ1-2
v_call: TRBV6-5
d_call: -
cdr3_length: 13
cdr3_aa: CASRDTGIYGYTF
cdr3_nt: TGTGCCAGCAGAGACACAGGGATATATGGCTACACCTTC

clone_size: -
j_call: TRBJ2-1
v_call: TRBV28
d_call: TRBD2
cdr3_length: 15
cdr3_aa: CASRESGATGNEQFF
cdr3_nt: TGTGCCAGCAGGGAAAGCGGGGCCACGGGGAATGAGCAGTTCTTC

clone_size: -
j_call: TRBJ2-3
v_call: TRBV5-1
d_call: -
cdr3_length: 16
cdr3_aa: CASSPRPYPGTDTQYF
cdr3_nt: TGCGCCAGCAGCCCTAGGCCTTACCCGGGGACAGATACGCAGTATTTT

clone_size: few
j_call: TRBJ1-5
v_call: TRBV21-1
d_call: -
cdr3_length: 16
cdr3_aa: CASSKEGTDSNQPQHF
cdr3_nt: TGTGCCAGCAGCAAAGAAGGTACTGATAGCAATCAGCCCCAGCATTTT

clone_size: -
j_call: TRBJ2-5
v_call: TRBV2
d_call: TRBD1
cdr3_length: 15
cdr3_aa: CASRKTETGDETQYF
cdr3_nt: TGTGCCAGCAGGAAAACAGAGACAGGGGACGAGACCCAGTACTTC

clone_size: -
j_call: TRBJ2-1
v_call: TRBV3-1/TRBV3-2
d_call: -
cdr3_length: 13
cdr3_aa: CASSGAANNEQFF
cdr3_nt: TGTGCCAGCAGCGGGGCAGCTAACAATGAGCAGTTCTTC

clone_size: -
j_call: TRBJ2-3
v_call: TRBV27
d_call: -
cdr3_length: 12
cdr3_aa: CASSLSGDTQYF
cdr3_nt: TGTGCCAGCAGTTTATCGGGGGATACGCAGTATTTT

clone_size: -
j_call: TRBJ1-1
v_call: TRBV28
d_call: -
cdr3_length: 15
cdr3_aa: CASSQSVTGKAEAFF
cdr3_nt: TGTGCCAGCAGCCAGTCGGTAACAGGGAAGGCTGAAGCTTTCTTT

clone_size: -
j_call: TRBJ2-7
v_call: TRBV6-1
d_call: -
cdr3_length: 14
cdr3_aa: CASSDPGHFYEQYF
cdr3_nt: TGTGCCAGCAGTGACCCGGGACACTTCTACGAGCAGTACTTC

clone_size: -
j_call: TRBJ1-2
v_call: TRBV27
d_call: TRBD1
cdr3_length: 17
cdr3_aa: CASSLMGQNTLYYGYTF
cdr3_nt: TGTGCCAGCAGTTTAATGGGACAGAACACACTTTACTATGGCTACACCTTC

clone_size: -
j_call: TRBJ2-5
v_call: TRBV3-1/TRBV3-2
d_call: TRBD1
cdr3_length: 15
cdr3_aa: CASSGGTGRGETQYF
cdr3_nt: TGTGCCAGCAGCGGGGGGACAGGCAGGGGTGAGACCCAGTACTTC

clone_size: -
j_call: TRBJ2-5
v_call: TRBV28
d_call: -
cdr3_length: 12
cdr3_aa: CASDEGRETQYF
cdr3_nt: TGTGCCAGCGACGAGGGGCGAGAGACCCAGTACTTC

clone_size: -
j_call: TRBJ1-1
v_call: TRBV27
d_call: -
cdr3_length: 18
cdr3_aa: CASSTRLGARGENTEAFF
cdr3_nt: TGTGCCAGCAGTACCCGCCTGGGGGCGCGGGGGGAGAACACTGAAGCTTTCTTT

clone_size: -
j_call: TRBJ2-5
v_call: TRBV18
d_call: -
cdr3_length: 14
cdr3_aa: CASSPPGLQETQYF
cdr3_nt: TGTGCCAGCTCACCCCCGGGTCTCCAAGAGACCCAGTACTTC

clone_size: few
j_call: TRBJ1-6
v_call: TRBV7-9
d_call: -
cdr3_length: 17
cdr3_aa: CASSLDVPGRDNSPLHF
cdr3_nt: TGTGCCAGCAGCTTAGACGTCCCGGGGCGGGATAATTCACCCCTCCACTTT

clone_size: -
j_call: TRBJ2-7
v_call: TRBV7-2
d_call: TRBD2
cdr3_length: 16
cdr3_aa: CASSPRRLAGTYEQYF
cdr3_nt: TGTGCCAGCAGCCCGAGACGACTAGCGGGGACCTACGAGCAGTACTTC

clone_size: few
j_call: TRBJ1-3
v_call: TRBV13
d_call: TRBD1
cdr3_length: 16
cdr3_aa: CASSSRQGGRGNTIYF
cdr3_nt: TGTGCCAGCAGCTCTAGACAGGGGGGACGTGGAAACACCATATATTTT

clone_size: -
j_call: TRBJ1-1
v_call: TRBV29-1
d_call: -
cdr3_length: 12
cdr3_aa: CSVYDTGTEAFF
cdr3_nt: TGCAGCGTCTACGACACGGGCACTGAAGCTTTCTTT

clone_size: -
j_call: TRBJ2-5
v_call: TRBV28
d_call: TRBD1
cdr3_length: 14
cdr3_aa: CATSQGGLGRTQYF
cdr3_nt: TGTGCCACCAGTCAAGGGGGCCTGGGTCGGACCCAGTACTTC

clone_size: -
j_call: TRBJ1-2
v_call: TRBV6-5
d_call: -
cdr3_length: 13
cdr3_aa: CASSYGRIYGYTF
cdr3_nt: TGTGCCAGCAGTTACGGACGGATCTATGGCTACACCTTC

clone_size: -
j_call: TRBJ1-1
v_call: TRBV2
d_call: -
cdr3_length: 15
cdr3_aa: CASSERTGPNTEAFF
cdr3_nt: TGTGCCAGCAGTGAGCGAACAGGGCCGAACACTGAAGCTTTCTTT

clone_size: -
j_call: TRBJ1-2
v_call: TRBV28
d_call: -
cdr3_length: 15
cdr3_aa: CASKLGRAVYYGYTF
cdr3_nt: TGTGCCAGCAAACTGGGCAGGGCCGTTTACTATGGCTACACCTTC